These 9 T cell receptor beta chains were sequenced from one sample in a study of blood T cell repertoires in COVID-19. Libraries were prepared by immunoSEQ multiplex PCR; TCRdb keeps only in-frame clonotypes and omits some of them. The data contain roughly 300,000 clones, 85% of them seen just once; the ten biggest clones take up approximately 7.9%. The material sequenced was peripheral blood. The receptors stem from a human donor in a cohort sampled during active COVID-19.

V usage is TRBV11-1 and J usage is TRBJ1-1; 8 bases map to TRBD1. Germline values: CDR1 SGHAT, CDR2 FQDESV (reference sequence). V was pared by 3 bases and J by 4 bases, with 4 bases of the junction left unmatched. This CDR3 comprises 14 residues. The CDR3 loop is CASSFPGGGTEAFF. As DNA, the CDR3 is TGTGCCAGCAGCTTCCCAGGGGGCGGCACTGAAGCTTTCTTT. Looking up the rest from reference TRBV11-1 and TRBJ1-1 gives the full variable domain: EAEVAQSPRYKITEKSQAVAFWCDPISGHATLYWYRQILGQGPELLVQFQDESVVDDSQLPKDRFSAERLKGVDSTLKIQPAELGDSAMYLCASSFPGGGTEAFFGQGTRLTVV.

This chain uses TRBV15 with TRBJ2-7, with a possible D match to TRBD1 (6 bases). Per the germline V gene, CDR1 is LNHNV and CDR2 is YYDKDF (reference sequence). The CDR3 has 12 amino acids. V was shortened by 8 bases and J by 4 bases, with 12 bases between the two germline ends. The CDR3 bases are TGTGCCACCGGGCAGGGGTTATACGAGCAGTACTTC. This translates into CATGQGLYEQYF.

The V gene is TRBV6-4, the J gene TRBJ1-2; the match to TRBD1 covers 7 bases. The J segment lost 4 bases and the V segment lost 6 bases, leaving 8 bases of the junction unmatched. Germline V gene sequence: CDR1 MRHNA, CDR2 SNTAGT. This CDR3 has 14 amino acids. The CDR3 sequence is CASSEKTGPYGYTF. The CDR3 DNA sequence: TGTGCCAGCAGCGAAAAGACAGGGCCCTATGGCTACACCTTC.

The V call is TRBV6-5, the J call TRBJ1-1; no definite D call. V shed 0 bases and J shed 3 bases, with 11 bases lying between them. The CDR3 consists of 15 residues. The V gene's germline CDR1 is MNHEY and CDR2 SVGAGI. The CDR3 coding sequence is TGTGCCAGCAGTTACTCGAGGGCAGCGGACACTGAAGCTTTCTTT. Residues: CASSYSRAADTEAFF.

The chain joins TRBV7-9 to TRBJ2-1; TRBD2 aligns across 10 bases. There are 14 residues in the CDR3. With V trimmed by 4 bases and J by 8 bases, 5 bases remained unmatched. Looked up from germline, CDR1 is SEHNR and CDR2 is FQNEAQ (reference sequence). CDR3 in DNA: TGTGCCAGCAGCTGGGCTAGCGGGGGCGATGAGCAGTTCTTC. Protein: CASSWASGGDEQFF.

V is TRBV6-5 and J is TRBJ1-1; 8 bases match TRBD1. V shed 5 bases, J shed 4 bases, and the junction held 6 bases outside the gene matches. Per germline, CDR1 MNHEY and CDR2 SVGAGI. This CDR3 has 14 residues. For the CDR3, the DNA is TGTGCCAGCAGTCCCACCGACAGGGGCACTGAAGCTTTCTTT. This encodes CASSPTDRGTEAFF.

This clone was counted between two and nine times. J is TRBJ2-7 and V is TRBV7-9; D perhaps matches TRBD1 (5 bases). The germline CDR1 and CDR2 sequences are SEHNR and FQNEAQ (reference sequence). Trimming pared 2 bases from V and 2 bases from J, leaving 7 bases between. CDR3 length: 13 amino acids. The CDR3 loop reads CASSLPTAYEQYF. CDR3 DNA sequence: TGTGCCAGCAGCTTACCGACAGCCTACGAGCAGTACTTC.

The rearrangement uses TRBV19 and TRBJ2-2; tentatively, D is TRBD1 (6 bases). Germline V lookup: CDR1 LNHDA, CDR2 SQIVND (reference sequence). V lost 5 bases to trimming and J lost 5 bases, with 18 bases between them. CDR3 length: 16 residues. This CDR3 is CASSPGTLTLTGELFF. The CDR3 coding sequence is TGTGCCAGTAGTCCCGGGACATTAACCCTGACCGGGGAGCTGTTTTTT.

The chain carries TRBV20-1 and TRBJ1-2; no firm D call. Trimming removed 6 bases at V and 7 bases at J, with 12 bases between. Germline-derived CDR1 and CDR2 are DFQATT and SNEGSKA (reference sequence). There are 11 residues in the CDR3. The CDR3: CSASGGLGYTF. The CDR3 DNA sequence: TGCAGTGCCTCAGGTGGTCTTGGCTACACCTTC.